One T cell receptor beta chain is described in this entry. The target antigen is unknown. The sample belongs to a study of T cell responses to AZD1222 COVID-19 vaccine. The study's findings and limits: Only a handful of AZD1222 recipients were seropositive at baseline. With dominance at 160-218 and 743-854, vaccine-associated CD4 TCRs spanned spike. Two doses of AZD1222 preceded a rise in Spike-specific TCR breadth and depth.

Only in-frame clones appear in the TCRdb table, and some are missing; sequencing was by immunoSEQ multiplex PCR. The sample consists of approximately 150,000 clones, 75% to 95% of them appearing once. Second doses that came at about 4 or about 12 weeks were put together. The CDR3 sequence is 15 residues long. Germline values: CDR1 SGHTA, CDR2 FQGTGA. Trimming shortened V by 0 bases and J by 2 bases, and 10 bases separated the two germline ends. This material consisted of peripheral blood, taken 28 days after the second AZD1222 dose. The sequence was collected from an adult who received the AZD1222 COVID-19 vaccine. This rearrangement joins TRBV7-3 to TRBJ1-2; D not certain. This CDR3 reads CASSLTGGSNYGYTF. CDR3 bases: TGTGCCAGCAGCTTAACCGGTGGCAGCAACTATGGCTACACCTTC.